Shown below are 24 T cell receptor beta chains from a single sample sequenced in a study of radiation and T cells in renal cell carcinoma. Generated by immunoSEQ multiplex PCR, the TCRdb table keeps only in-frame clones and is missing some. The sample contains 150,000 to 180,000 clones, around 90% of which appear only once. The time point denotes: blood 2 weeks post-SBRT. Treatment here: 15 Gy SBRT to primary tumor, nephrectomy 4 weeks later. Material: blood, obtained from a patient whose treatment included radiotherapy and nephrectomy. These receptors all come from a woman between 50 and 59 years old with renal cell carcinoma.

The sample holds a few counts of this clone. This chain connects TRBV4-2 to TRBJ2-5; 8 bases match TRBD2. From germline, CDR1 is LGHNA and CDR2 YNFKEQ. The length of the CDR3 is 15 residues. Germline trimming cut 4 bases from V and 1 base from J; bases unmatched to any gene: 5. DNA for the CDR3: TGTGCCAGCAGCCCAGCGGGGGCCCTCCAAGAGACCCAGTACTTC. Translation: CASSPAGALQETQYF.

The gene calls are TRBV10-1 and TRBJ1-2; D remains ambiguous. Trimming stripped 0 bases from V and 8 bases from J, with 13 bases between. In germline, CDR1 is WNHNN, CDR2 SYGVQD (reference sequence). The CDR3 consists of 14 residues. CDR3 DNA sequence: TGCGCCAGCAGTGAGTCCACCGGTCTCCTAGGCTACACCTTC. Protein sequence: CASSESTGLLGYTF.

The gene calls are TRBV6-1 and TRBJ2-5; the match to TRBD1 covers 7 bases. With the DNA end fitting TRBJ2-7 better, the J assignment may be wrong. The CDR3 extends over 14 amino acids. Germline-derived CDR1 and CDR2 are MNHNS and SASEGT. CDR3: CASSRDSSAYEQYF. The CDR3 DNA sequence: TGTGCCAGCAGCCGGGACAGCTCCGCCTACGAGCAGTACTTC.

The V call is TRBV6-5, the J call TRBJ1-5; D uncertain. The CDR3 consists of 13 residues. V was pared by 8 bases and J by 0 bases, with 8 bases between. Germline loops: CDR1 MNHEY, CDR2 SVGAGI. The CDR3 sequence: CASARYSNQPQHF. DNA for the CDR3: TGTGCCAGCGCGCGGTATAGCAATCAGCCCCAGCATTTT.

This sequence joins TRBV5-8 and TRBJ1-3; no reliable D call. The germline CDR1 and CDR2 sequences are SGHTS and YDEGEE. The CDR3 loop spans 14 amino acids. Trimming cost V 0 bases and J 2 bases, with 6 bases left between them. CDR3 in DNA: TGTGCCAGCAGCTTGGGAGGGACTGGAAACACCATATATTTT. It translates to CASSLGGTGNTIYF.

The chain combines TRBV7-9 with TRBJ2-3; no reliable D call. Trimming cost V 5 bases and J 1 base, with 13 bases left between them. CDR3 length equals 15 residues. CDR1 is SEHNR, CDR2 FQNEAQ, per germline (reference sequence). The CDR3 coding sequence is TGTGCCAGCAGCGCCCAACCGACACGCACAGATACGCAGTATTTT. Amino acid sequence: CASSAQPTRTDTQYF.

The count of this clone is one. The V call is TRBV2, the J call TRBJ2-1; 14 bases fit TRBD2. J was trimmed by 7 bases and V by 7 bases; bases with no gene match: 9. The CDR3 length is 16 residues. CDR1 SNHLY and CDR2 FYNNEI come from the germline V gene. DNA of the CDR3: TGTGCCAGCACCGGGCGACTAGCGGGGGGGTTAAATGAGCAGTTCTTC. Its protein is CASTGRLAGGLNEQFF.

This chain links TRBV6-5 with TRBJ2-2; D might be TRBD2 (5 bases). This CDR3 has 16 amino acids. The V gene lost 3 bases and the J gene lost 4 bases, with 15 bases spanning the gap. Germline V gene lookup returns CDR1 MNHEY and CDR2 SVGAGI. The CDR3 DNA sequence: TGTGCCAGCAGTTATCAAACGGGGTCCTCCACCGGGGAGCTGTTTTTT. Translation: CASSYQTGSSTGELFF.

About this clone: Compared with germline, one end of the junction differs, possibly owing to a read error. The CDR3 region has the DNA TGTGCCAGCAGCCTAGCAGGGTCAGGGGTCAACAATGAGCAGTTCTTC. This translates into CASSLAGSGVNNEQFF. The chain carries TRBV7-9 and TRBJ2-1; possible D gene TRBD1, 6 bases. Per the germline V gene, CDR1 is SEHNR and CDR2 is FQNEAQ (reference sequence). This CDR3 region has 16 residues.

The CDR3 region has the DNA TGTGCCAGCAGGAGACAGTCTTTGTACAATGAGCAGTTCTTC. It yields the protein CASRRQSLYNEQFF. The chain uses TRBV2 and TRBJ2-1; D is possibly TRBD1 (5 bases). Germline V gene lookup returns CDR1 SNHLY and CDR2 FYNNEI. V was cut by 6 bases and J by 4 bases, with 13 bases left in between. This CDR3 is built from 14 residues.

This chain uses TRBV13 with TRBJ2-3; no definite D call. The CDR3 spans 12 residues. Germline V gene lookup returns CDR1 PRHDT and CDR2 FYEKMQ (reference sequence). With 5 bases removed from V and 6 bases from J, the gap between germline ends came to 9 bases. CDR3 nucleotides: TGTGCCAGCAGCCCCCTCGCGGATACGCAGTATTTT. Protein sequence: CASSPLADTQYF.

This chain joins TRBV9 and TRBJ2-6; the D gene could be TRBD1 or TRBD2 (5 bases each). Germline V lookup: CDR1 SGDLS, CDR2 YYNGEE. The germline V and J ends were trimmed by 0 bases and 2 bases, with 6 bases remaining between them. This CDR3 spans 15 amino acids. Written as DNA, the CDR3 is TGTGCCAGCAGCGTAGGAGGGGCTGGGGCCAACGTCCTGACTTTC. This sequence encodes CASSVGGAGANVLTF.

The gene calls are TRBV6-5 and TRBJ1-2; D gene unclear. The CDR3 runs 14 residues. Trimming took off 0 bases at V and 5 bases at J, with 10 bases between the two ends. Germline V gene sequence: CDR1 MNHEY, CDR2 SVGAGI. CDR3 nucleotides: TGTGCCAGCAGTTACTCTAGGGAATCATATGGCTACACCTTC. Translation gives CASSYSRESYGYTF.

V usage is TRBV4-1 and J usage is TRBJ1-1, with D possibly being TRBD1 (6 bases). Looked up from germline, CDR1 is MGHRA and CDR2 is YSYEKL. Deletions cut 0 bases from V and 4 bases from J, with 12 bases between. The CDR3 sequence is 15 residues long. CDR3 amino acids: CASSQEGGVVTEAFF. CDR3 bases: TGCGCCAGCAGCCAAGAGGGGGGCGTAGTCACTGAAGCTTTCTTT.

This clone came up once. V usage is TRBV5-1 and J usage is TRBJ2-7, with D possibly TRBD2 on 7 matching bases. Deletions cut 0 bases from V and 7 bases from J, with 14 bases between. The CDR3 length is 14 residues. Germline-derived CDR1 and CDR2 are SGHRS and YFSETQ. DNA of the CDR3: TGCGCCAGCAGCTTGGCCCGGGGGGCCGAGGAGCAGTACTTC. It yields the protein CASSLARGAEEQYF. Based on the CDR3 plus reference TRBV5-1 and TRBJ2-7, the full variable domain is KAGVTQTPRYLIKTRGQQVTLSCSPISGHRSVSWYQQTPGQGLQFLFEYFSETQRNKGNFPGRFSGRQFSNSRSEMNVSTLELGDSALYLCASSLARGAEEQYFGPGTRLTVT.

J is TRBJ1-2 and V is TRBV4-3; 7 positions agree with TRBD1. The V gene end was trimmed by 0 bases and the J gene end by 5 bases; junction bases not matched to a gene: 6. The CDR3 runs 15 residues. The V gene's germline CDR1 is LGHNA and CDR2 YSLEER. In DNA, the CDR3 is TGCGCCAGCAGCCAAGATATAGGGACAGCATATGGCTACACCTTC. Protein: CASSQDIGTAYGYTF.

This chain joins TRBV19 and TRBJ2-7; no firm D call. The CDR3 runs to 13 residues. The V gene's germline CDR1 is LNHDA and CDR2 SQIVND (reference sequence). V was cut by 3 bases and J by 2 bases, with 8 bases left in between. CDR3 amino acids: CASSIQLTYEQYF. In DNA, the CDR3 is TGTGCCAGTAGTATTCAACTTACCTACGAGCAGTACTTC.

J is TRBJ1-2 and V is TRBV5-6, with a possible D match to TRBD1 (5 bases). Trimming removed 5 bases from V and 5 bases from J, with 19 bases in between. From germline, CDR1 is SGHDT and CDR2 YYEEEE. This CDR3 comprises 15 residues. The DNA for the CDR3 is TGTGCCAGCAGGACCAGGGCCGCGGGGGTTTATGGCTACACCTTC. It codes for CASRTRAAGVYGYTF.

This clone has a handful of counts. The chain joins TRBV15 to TRBJ1-1, with 7 bases fitting TRBD1. The V gene end was trimmed by 5 bases and the J gene end by 8 bases; junction bases not matched to a gene: 8. CDR3 length: 13 amino acids. From germline, CDR1 is LNHNV and CDR2 YYDKDF (reference sequence). For the CDR3, the DNA is TGTGCCACCAGCGTAACCAGACAGGGAGAAGCTTTCTTT. It encodes CATSVTRQGEAFF. Full variable domain (missing parts from reference TRBV15 and TRBJ1-1): DAMVIQNPRYQVTQFGKPVTLSCSQTLNHNVMYWYQQKSSQAPKLLFHYYDKDFNNEADTPDNFQSRRPNTSFCFLDIRSPGLGDTAMYLCATSVTRQGEAFFGQGTRLTVV.

The chain combines TRBV6-1 with TRBJ2-2; 11 positions match TRBD1. CDR3 length: 15 residues. V gave up 4 bases and J gave up 4 bases; unmatched junction bases: 2. Germline V gene data show CDR1 as MNHNS and CDR2 as SASEGT. The CDR3 loop reads CASSAGQGATGELFF. The CDR3, as DNA: TGTGCCAGCAGTGCAGGACAGGGGGCCACCGGGGAGCTGTTTTTT.

The V call is TRBV5-1, the J call TRBJ1-6; no clear D gene. In germline, CDR1 is SGHRS, CDR2 YFSETQ. The CDR3 length is 14 residues. V shed 3 bases and J shed 3 bases, with 7 bases lying between them. As DNA, the CDR3 is TGCGCCAGCAGCTGGAGGAGCTATAATTCACCCCTCCACTTT. As protein: CASSWRSYNSPLHF. Full variable domain (outside the CDR3, taken from reference TRBV5-1 and TRBJ1-6): KAGVTQTPRYLIKTRGQQVTLSCSPISGHRSVSWYQQTPGQGLQFLFEYFSETQRNKGNFPGRFSGRQFSNSRSEMNVSTLELGDSALYLCASSWRSYNSPLHFGNGTRLTVT.

This chain uses TRBV6-1 with TRBJ2-7, with D perhaps matching TRBD1 (6 bases). Trimming removed 1 base from V and 6 bases from J, with 16 bases in between. The CDR3 contains 15 residues. Germline CDR1 MNHNS, CDR2 SASEGT. The CDR3 sequence is CASSEVFRGIGEQYF. CDR3 in DNA: TGTGCCAGCAGTGAAGTATTTAGGGGGATAGGCGAGCAGTACTTC.

The table lists this clone with a count of one. The rearrangement uses TRBV7-2 and TRBJ2-3; the match to TRBD2 covers 11 bases. The length of the CDR3 is 14 residues. Losses at the gene ends were 3 bases for V and 6 bases for J; bases not matched to a gene: 2. Germline V gene lookup returns CDR1 SGHTA and CDR2 FQGNSA. The CDR3 nucleotides read TGTGCCAGCAGCTTTAGCGGGGGGGCGGATACGCAGTATTTT. It translates to CASSFSGGADTQYF.

This sequence joins TRBV15 and TRBJ1-3; perhaps TRBD1 as D (6 bases). There are 14 residues in the CDR3. The V gene's germline CDR1 is LNHNV and CDR2 YYDKDF (reference sequence). With 6 bases removed from V and 1 base from J, the gap between germline ends came to 10 bases. The CDR3 reads CATRGTGSGNTIYF. The DNA for the CDR3 is TGTGCCACCAGGGGCACAGGGTCTGGAAACACCATATATTTT.